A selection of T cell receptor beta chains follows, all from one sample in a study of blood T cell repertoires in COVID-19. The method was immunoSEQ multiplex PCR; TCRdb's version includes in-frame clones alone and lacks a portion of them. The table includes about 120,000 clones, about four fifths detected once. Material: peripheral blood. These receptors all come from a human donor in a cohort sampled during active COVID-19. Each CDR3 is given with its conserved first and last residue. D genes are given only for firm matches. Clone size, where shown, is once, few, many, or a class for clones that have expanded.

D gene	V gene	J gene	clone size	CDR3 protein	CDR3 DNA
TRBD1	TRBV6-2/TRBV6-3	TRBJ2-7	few	CASSGEGQGTYEQYF	TGTGCCAGCAGTGGTGAGGGACAGGGGACCTACGAGCAGTACTTC
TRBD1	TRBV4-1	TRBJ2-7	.	CASSQAPGTGAYEQYF	TGCGCCAGCAGCCAAGCCCCCGGGACAGGGGCCTACGAGCAGTACTTC
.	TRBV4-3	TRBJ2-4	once	CASSQGGQKNIQYF	TGCGCCAGCAGCCAAGGCGGACAGAAAAACATTCAGTACTTC
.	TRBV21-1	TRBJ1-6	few	CASSKEAARSERETSYNSPLHF	TGTGCCAGCAGCAAAGAGGCAGCTCGATCCGAACGAGAGACTTCCTATAATTCACCCCTCCACTTT
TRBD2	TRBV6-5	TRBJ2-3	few	CASRGLATDTQYF	TGTGCCAGCAGGGGACTAGCCACAGATACGCAGTATTTT
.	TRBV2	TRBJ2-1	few	CASIGGGGSYNEQFF	TGTGCCAGCATAGGGGGTGGGGGCTCCTACAATGAGCAGTTCTTC
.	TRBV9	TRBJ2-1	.	CASSVGGGYSYNEQFF	TGTGCCAGCAGCGTAGGGGGGGGCTACTCCTACAATGAGCAGTTCTTC
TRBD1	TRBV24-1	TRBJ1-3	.	CATSDSGQGGNTIYF	TGTGCCACCAGTGACTCCGGACAGGGCGGAAACACCATATATTTT
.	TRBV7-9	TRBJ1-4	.	CASSLGHINEKLFF	TGTGCCAGCAGCTTAGGACACATTAATGAAAAACTGTTTTTT
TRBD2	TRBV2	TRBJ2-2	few	CASSAGGNTGELFF	TGTGCCAGCTCGGCGGGGGGGAACACCGGGGAGCTGTTTTTT
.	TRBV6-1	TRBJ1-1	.	CASSEGRRSLNTEAFF	TGTGCCAGCAGTGAAGGAAGACGGAGCTTGAACACTGAAGCTTTCTTT
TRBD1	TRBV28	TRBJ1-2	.	CASREQGALNYGYTF	TGTGCCAGCCGCGAACAGGGGGCCCTAAACTATGGCTACACCTTC
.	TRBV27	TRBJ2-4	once	CASSLEAGAQNIQYF	TGTGCCAGCAGTTTAGAGGCGGGGGCTCAAAACATTCAGTACTTC
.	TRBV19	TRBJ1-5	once	CASSIGGNQPQHF	TGTGCCAGTAGTATCGGTGGCAATCAGCCCCAGCATTTT
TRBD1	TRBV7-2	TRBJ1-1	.	CASSSRDRGTNTEAFF	TGTGCCAGCAGTTCCCGGGACAGGGGTACTAACACTGAAGCTTTCTTT
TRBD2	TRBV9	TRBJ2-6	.	CASRVPARLAGFRVLTF	TGTGCCAGCAGGGTACCGGCGCGTCTAGCGGGTTTTCGCGTCCTGACTTTC
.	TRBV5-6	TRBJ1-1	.	CASSSGGFVTEAFF	TGTGCCAGCAGCTCCGGGGGATTCGTCACTGAAGCTTTCTTT
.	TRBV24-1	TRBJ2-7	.	CATSDSGGPVYEQYF	TGTGCCACCAGTGACTCAGGGGGGCCAGTCTACGAGCAGTACTTC
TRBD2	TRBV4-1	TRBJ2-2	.	CASRPRGGADTGELFF	TGCGCCAGCAGACCCCGGGGGGGCGCGGACACCGGGGAGCTGTTTTTT
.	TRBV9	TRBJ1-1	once	CASSLGGVGTEAFF	TGTGCCAGCAGCCTCGGGGGGGTCGGCACTGAAGCTTTCTTT
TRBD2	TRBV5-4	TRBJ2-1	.	CASSWSGGRSYNEQFF	TGTGCCAGCAGCTGGAGCGGGGGGAGATCCTACAATGAGCAGTTCTTC
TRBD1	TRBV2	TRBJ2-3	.	CASSDDQGAVDTQYF	TGTGCCAGCAGTGATGATCAGGGGGCTGTAGATACGCAGTATTTT
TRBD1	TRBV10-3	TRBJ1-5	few	CAAQTGNNQPQHF	TGTGCCGCCCAGACAGGGAACAATCAGCCCCAGCATTTT
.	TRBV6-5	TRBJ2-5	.	CASSYSRIQTETQYF	TGTGCCAGCAGTTACTCGAGAATACAGACAGAGACCCAGTACTTC
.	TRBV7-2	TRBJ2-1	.	CASSHGQGSWKEQFF	TGTGCCAGCAGCCACGGCCAGGGCTCCTGGAAGGAGCAGTTCTTC
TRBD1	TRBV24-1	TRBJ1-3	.	CATSDRQGTHSGNTIYF	TGTGCCACCAGTGACCGACAGGGAACTCACTCTGGAAACACCATATATTTT
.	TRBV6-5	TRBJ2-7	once	CASSPGDRRAEQYF	TGTGCCAGCAGTCCCGGCGACCGCCGAGCGGAGCAGTACTTC
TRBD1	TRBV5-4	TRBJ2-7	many	CASSLVGQISYEQYF	TGTGCCAGCAGCCTGGTGGGACAGATATCCTACGAGCAGTACTTC
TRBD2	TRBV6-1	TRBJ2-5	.	CASCGGGAGETQYF	TGTGCCAGCTGTGGCGGGGGGGCCGGGGAGACCCAGTACTTC
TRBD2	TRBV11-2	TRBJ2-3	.	CASSPQRGRSDTQYF	TGTGCCAGCAGCCCACAGCGGGGGCGATCAGATACGCAGTATTTT
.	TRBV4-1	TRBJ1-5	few	CASSQSTDSNQPQHF	TGCGCCAGCAGCCAGTCGACAGATAGCAATCAGCCCCAGCATTTT
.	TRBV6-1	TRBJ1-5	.	CASSADRPVGNQPQHF	TGTGCCAGCAGTGCAGACAGGCCGGTCGGCAATCAGCCCCAGCATTTT
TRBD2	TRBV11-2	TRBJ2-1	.	CASSLGGTSGGATYNEQFF	TGTGCCAGCAGCTTAGGAGGGACTAGCGGGGGGGCCACCTACAATGAGCAGTTCTTC
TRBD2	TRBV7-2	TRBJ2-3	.	CASSQTSGGGQGTQYF	TGTGCCAGCAGCCAGACTAGCGGGGGTGGTCAGGGTACGCAGTATTTT
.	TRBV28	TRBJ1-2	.	CASSFVGAWGYTF	TGTGCCAGCAGTTTTGTGGGGGCCTGGGGCTACACCTTC
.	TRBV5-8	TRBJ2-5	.	CASSFRVQETQYF	TGTGCCAGCAGCTTCAGGGTCCAAGAGACCCAGTACTTC
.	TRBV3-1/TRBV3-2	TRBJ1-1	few	CASSQARAGASSRTEAFF	TGTGCCAGCAGCCAAGCAAGGGCAGGGGCCTCCTCGCGTACTGAAGCTTTCTTT
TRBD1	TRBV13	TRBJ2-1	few	CASSFGQGNDEQFF	TGTGCCAGCAGCTTCGGACAGGGAAACGATGAGCAGTTCTTC
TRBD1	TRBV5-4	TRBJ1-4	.	CASSFGTANEKLFF	TGTGCCAGCAGCTTCGGGACAGCAAATGAAAAACTGTTTTTT
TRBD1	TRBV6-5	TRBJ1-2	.	CASSRGQGGGYTF	TGTGCCAGCAGCCGGGGACAGGGAGGGGGCTACACCTTC
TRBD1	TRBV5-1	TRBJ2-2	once	CATRLGQNPTGELFF	TGCGCCACCCGACTGGGACAGAACCCCACCGGGGAGCTGTTTTTT
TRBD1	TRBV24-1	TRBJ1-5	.	CATSDATGGSVSNQPQHF	TGTGCCACCAGTGATGCCACAGGGGGCTCCGTTAGCAATCAGCCCCAGCATTTT
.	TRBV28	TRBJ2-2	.	CASSLSGAGARTGELFF	TGTGCCAGCAGCCTCAGTGGGGCGGGGGCACGGACCGGGGAGCTGTTTTTT
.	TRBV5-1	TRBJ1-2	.	CASSLGEADNYGYTF	TGCGCCAGCAGCTTGGGGGAGGCTGATAACTATGGCTACACCTTC
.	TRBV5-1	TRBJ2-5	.	CASSSRPGEETQYF	TGCGCCAGCAGCTCAAGACCCGGGGAGGAGACCCAGTACTTC
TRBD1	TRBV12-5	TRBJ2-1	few	CASGLGQVDNEQFF	TGTGCTAGTGGTCTGGGACAGGTGGACAATGAGCAGTTCTTC
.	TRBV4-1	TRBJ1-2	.	CASSQEVAVGYTF	TGCGCCAGCAGCCAAGAAGTGGCCGTAGGCTACACCTTC
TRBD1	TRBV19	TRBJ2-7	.	CASSIRSPGQGYYEQYF	TGTGCCAGTAGTATAAGGTCGCCGGGACAGGGATACTACGAGCAGTACTTC
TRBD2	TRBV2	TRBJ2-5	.	CASRPLAGGGQETQYF	TGTGCCAGCAGGCCCTTAGCGGGGGGAGGCCAAGAGACCCAGTACTTC